A selection of T cell receptor beta chains follows, all from one sample in a study of post-analysis software for immune sequencing data. TCRdb re-derived calls from the PCR reads in MiXCR, one entry per CDR3 protein. The sample lists some 690,000 distinct CDR3 sequences; around 60% were seen once. The sequenced material came from blood. These receptors originate from a girl aged 2-10 years with multiple sclerosis. Both conserved end residues are part of each CDR3. D genes are given only for firm matches. Not every row has a clone size; where given, it reads once, few, many or a size class.

CDR3 protein: CASSRPWGDYEQYF
CDR3 DNA: TGTGCCAGCAGCCGACCCTGGGGGGACTACGAGCAGTACTTC
D gene: -
clone size: -
V gene: TRBV7-2
J gene: TRBJ2-7

CDR3 protein: CSMGLAGGNEQFF
CDR3 DNA: TGCAGCATGGGGCTAGCGGGGGGGAATGAGCAGTTCTTC
D gene: TRBD2
clone size: few
V gene: TRBV29-1
J gene: TRBJ2-1

CDR3 protein: CSARSGTGNQPQHF
CDR3 DNA: TGCAGTGCTAGATCCGGGACAGGCAATCAGCCCCAGCATTTT
D gene: TRBD1
clone size: few
V gene: TRBV20-1
J gene: TRBJ1-5

CDR3 protein: CASSSRGTGEFYGYTF
CDR3 DNA: TGTGCCAGCAGCTCTCGCGGGACAGGGGAATTCTATGGCTACACCTTC
D gene: TRBD1
clone size: -
V gene: TRBV7-9
J gene: TRBJ1-2

CDR3 protein: CASSNGQGSGYTF
CDR3 DNA: TGTGCCAGCAGTAACGGACAGGGGAGTGGCTACACCTTC
D gene: TRBD1
clone size: -
V gene: TRBV6-2/TRBV6-3
J gene: TRBJ1-2

CDR3 protein: CAISETDTNNEQFF
CDR3 DNA: TGTGCCATCAGTGAGACAGACACCAACAATGAGCAGTTCTTC
D gene: -
clone size: -
V gene: TRBV10-3
J gene: TRBJ2-1

CDR3 protein: CASSQDLGGSGKLFF
CDR3 DNA: TGCGCCAGCAGCCAAGATCTTGGGGGCTCAGGAAAACTGTTTTTT
D gene: -
clone size: -
V gene: TRBV4-3
J gene: TRBJ1-4

CDR3 protein: CASSYAGPLQETQYF
CDR3 DNA: TGCGCCAGCAGTTACGCAGGGCCCCTCCAAGAGACCCAGTACTTC
D gene: -
clone size: few
V gene: TRBV5-1
J gene: TRBJ2-5

CDR3 protein: CASSPDRGGEQFF
CDR3 DNA: TGTGCCAGCAGCCCGGACAGGGGCGGTGAGCAGTTCTTC
D gene: TRBD1
clone size: -
V gene: TRBV7-2
J gene: TRBJ2-1

CDR3 protein: CSVEGVAYNEQFF
CDR3 DNA: TGCAGCGTGGAAGGGGTGGCATACAATGAGCAGTTCTTC
D gene: -
clone size: -
V gene: TRBV29-1
J gene: TRBJ2-1

CDR3 protein: CAISSGEGTQYF
CDR3 DNA: TGTGCCATCAGTAGCGGGGAAGGGACCCAGTACTTC
D gene: TRBD2
clone size: -
V gene: TRBV10-3
J gene: TRBJ2-5

CDR3 protein: CASSYDAGGREQYF
CDR3 DNA: TGTGCCAGCAGTTACGACGCGGGGGGGCGCGAGCAGTACTTC
D gene: TRBD2
clone size: few
V gene: TRBV6-2/TRBV6-3
J gene: TRBJ2-7

CDR3 protein: CSARDLRGSETQYF
CDR3 DNA: TGCAGTGCTAGAGATCTCAGGGGAAGCGAGACCCAGTACTTC
D gene: -
clone size: -
V gene: TRBV20-1
J gene: TRBJ2-5

CDR3 protein: CASSANLFRGNYGYTF
CDR3 DNA: TGCGCCAGCAGCGCGAATCTATTTAGGGGAAACTATGGCTACACCTTC
D gene: -
clone size: -
V gene: TRBV5-1
J gene: TRBJ1-2

CDR3 protein: CASSVVASGRSTDTQYF
CDR3 DNA: TGTGCCAGCAGCGTAGTTGCTAGCGGGAGGAGTACAGATACGCAGTATTTT
D gene: TRBD2
clone size: -
V gene: TRBV9
J gene: TRBJ2-3

CDR3 protein: CATSRLAGGSDTQYF
CDR3 DNA: TGTGCCACCAGCAGACTAGCGGGAGGATCGGATACGCAGTATTTT
D gene: TRBD2
clone size: -
V gene: TRBV15
J gene: TRBJ2-3

CDR3 protein: CASSPTSGSWNEQFF
CDR3 DNA: TGTGCCAGCAGCCCTACTAGCGGGAGCTGGAATGAGCAGTTCTTC
D gene: TRBD2
clone size: -
V gene: TRBV3-1
J gene: TRBJ2-1

CDR3 protein: CSCHSVHGTGREKLFF
CDR3 DNA: TGCAGTTGCCATTCTGTCCACGGGACAGGGAGGGAAAAACTGTTTTTT
D gene: TRBD1
clone size: -
V gene: TRBV20-1
J gene: TRBJ1-4

CDR3 protein: CASSLGGWLIGGNTEAFF
CDR3 DNA: TGTGCCAGCAGCTTAGGAGGATGGCTCATTGGAGGTAACACCGAAGCTTTCTTT
D gene: -
clone size: -
V gene: TRBV7-9
J gene: TRBJ1-1

CDR3 protein: CAISSPGLAATYEQYF
CDR3 DNA: TGTGCCATCTCTTCCCCGGGACTAGCGGCGACCTACGAGCAGTACTTC
D gene: TRBD2
clone size: -
V gene: TRBV10-3
J gene: TRBJ2-7

CDR3 protein: CSARVPGLNYEQYF
CDR3 DNA: TGCAGTGCTAGAGTCCCGGGACTAAACTACGAGCAGTACTTC
D gene: TRBD2
clone size: -
V gene: TRBV20-1
J gene: TRBJ2-7

CDR3 protein: CSARERGLGTQYF
CDR3 DNA: TGCAGTGCTAGAGAAAGGGGACTAGGGACCCAGTACTTC
D gene: TRBD2
clone size: -
V gene: TRBV20-1
J gene: TRBJ2-5